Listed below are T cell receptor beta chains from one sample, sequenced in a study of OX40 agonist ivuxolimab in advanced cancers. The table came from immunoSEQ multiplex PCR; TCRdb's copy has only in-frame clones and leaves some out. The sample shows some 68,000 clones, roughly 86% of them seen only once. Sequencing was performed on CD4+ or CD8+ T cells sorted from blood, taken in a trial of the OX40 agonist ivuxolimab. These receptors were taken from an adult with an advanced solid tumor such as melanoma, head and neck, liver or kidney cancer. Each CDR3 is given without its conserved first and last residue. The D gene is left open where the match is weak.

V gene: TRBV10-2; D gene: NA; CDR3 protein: ASSDRPGGEQPQH
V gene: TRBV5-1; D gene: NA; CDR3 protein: ASSLTFQETQY
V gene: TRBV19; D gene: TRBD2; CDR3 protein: ASSISGSSYNEQF
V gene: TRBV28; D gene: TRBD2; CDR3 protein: ASSLAGVRGNEQF
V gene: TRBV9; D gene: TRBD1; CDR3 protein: ASSVDGGGGMNTEAF
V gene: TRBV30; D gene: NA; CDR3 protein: AWSNPRGQTAGSSYEQY
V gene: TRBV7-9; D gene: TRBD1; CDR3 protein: ASSRQGFSTEAF
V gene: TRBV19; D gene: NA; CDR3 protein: ASSIVRGSYNEQF
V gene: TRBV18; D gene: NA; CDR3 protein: ASSPPGTGNTGELF
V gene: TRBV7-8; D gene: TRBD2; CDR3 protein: ASSLATSVPYEQY
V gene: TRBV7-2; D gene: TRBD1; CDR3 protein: ASSPPGQAYGYT
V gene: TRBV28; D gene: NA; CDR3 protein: ASEPPGGNTIY
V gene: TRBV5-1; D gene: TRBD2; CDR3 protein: ASSLGGTSGAYEQY
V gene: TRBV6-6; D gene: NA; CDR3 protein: ASKGWGGYEQY
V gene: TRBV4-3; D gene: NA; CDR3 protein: ASSQDAAAGQY
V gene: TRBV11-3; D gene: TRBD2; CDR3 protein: ASSVSGRAAGELF
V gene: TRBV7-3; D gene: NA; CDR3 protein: ASSLLSRGQGRYEQY
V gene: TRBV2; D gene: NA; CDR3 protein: ASSEYWDTQY